This entry lists 12 T cell receptor beta chains sequenced from one sample in a study of human T cells and chemical hapten exposure. MiXCR, run by TCRdb on the RACE reads, gives a single entry per CDR3 protein. The sample lists approximately 90,000 distinct CDR3 sequences, around 12% occurring once. Time point of the sample: patch test 1, 2 weeks after DPC sensitization. Treatment defined: therapeutic diphenylcyclopropenone sensitization with weekly scalp DPC. Sequenced material: whole blood, taken in connection with sensitization to the hapten diphenylcyclopropenone (DPC). These receptors were taken from a woman aged 40 to 50 with alopecia areata. Some clones in this sample may be carry-over from other donors' samples.

The chain joins TRBV5-1 to TRBJ2-1; no clear D. Trimming pared 0 bases from V and 9 bases from J, leaving 16 bases between. The germline V gene has CDR1 SGHRS and CDR2 YFSETQ. This CDR3 is built from 15 residues. CDR3 bases: TGCGCCAGCAGCTTGGAGTCGACTGGTCCACGTGAGCAGTTCTTC. Its protein is CASSLESTGPREQFF.

This chain joins TRBV7-8 and TRBJ1-5, with 12 bases matching TRBD1. The germline V gene has CDR1 SGHVS and CDR2 FQNEAQ. After removal of 6 bases from V and 6 bases from J, the junction contained 6 bases not matched to a gene. The CDR3 sequence is 15 residues long. This CDR3 reads CASREGTGGGQPQHF. The DNA for the CDR3 is TGTGCCAGCAGGGAGGGGACAGGGGGCGGTCAGCCCCAGCATTTT.

This clonotype turned up a few times. This chain connects TRBV5-1 to TRBJ2-7; the D gene is possibly TRBD1 (5 bases). Germline-derived CDR1 and CDR2 are SGHRS and YFSETQ. Trimming pared 0 bases from V and 6 bases from J, leaving 19 bases between. This CDR3 comprises 16 residues. Written as DNA, the CDR3 is TGCGCCAGCAGCTTGGTAGGCGGCAGGGTCTCTGCCGAGCAGTACTTC. Its protein is CASSLVGGRVSAEQYF.

V is TRBV20-1 and J is TRBJ2-2, with 8 bases that match TRBD2. The CDR3 is made up of 18 amino acids. CDR1 and CDR2 from the germline V gene are DFQATT and SNEGSKA (reference sequence). The ends lost 0 bases at V and 6 bases at J; junction bases unmatched: 15. The CDR3 bases are TGCAGTGCTAGAGACCCTCGACTCAGCGGGAGAACCGCCGGGGAGCTGTTTTTT. This encodes CSARDPRLSGRTAGELFF.

This clonotype was recorded only once. This rearrangement joins TRBV9 to TRBJ2-2, with D possibly matching TRBD1 (6 bases). Trimming stripped 2 bases from V and 3 bases from J, with 11 bases between. There are 15 residues in the CDR3. The V gene's germline CDR1 is SGDLS and CDR2 YYNGEE. The CDR3 loop is CASSVQGRDTGELFF. The CDR3 coding sequence is TGTGCCAGCAGCGTCCAGGGGCGAGACACCGGGGAGCTGTTTTTT.

The chain joins TRBV5-1 to TRBJ2-1, with 16 bases aligning to TRBD2. V shed 4 bases, J shed 7 bases, and the junction held 5 bases outside the gene matches. Germline V gene sequence: CDR1 SGHRS, CDR2 YFSETQ. The CDR3 sequence is 16 residues long. CDR3 coding DNA: TGCGCCAGCAGCCCGGGACTAGCGGGAGGGCGGAATGAGCAGTTCTTC. Its translation is CASSPGLAGGRNEQFF.

The chain joins TRBV7-2 to TRBJ1-5; D is ambiguous. Germline assignment: CDR1 SGHTA and CDR2 FQGNSA. The length of the CDR3 is 15 residues. V was pared by 2 bases and J by 3 bases, with 11 bases between. The CDR3 here is CASSLWSGNNQPQHF. The CDR3 coding sequence is TGTGCCAGCAGCTTATGGTCGGGGAACAATCAGCCCCAGCATTTT.

This clonotype was found once. V and J are TRBV7-2 and TRBJ2-7; D unresolved. Looked up from germline, CDR1 is SGHTA and CDR2 is FQGNSA. V lost 5 bases, J lost 2 bases, and 13 bases lay in between. This CDR3 region has 14 residues. The CDR3: CASSPDPDPYEQYF. The CDR3 DNA reads as TGTGCCAGCAGCCCCGACCCTGACCCCTACGAGCAGTACTTC. Combining the CDR3 with reference TRBV7-2 and TRBJ2-7 gives the whole variable domain GAGVSQSPSNKVTEKGKDVELRCDPISGHTALYWYRQSLGQGLEFLIYFQGNSAPDKSGLPSDRFSAERTGGSVSTLTIQRTQQEDSAVYLCASSPDPDPYEQYFGPGTRLTVT.

The genes are TRBV5-1 and TRBJ2-7; D call uncertain. Germline V gene sequence: CDR1 SGHRS, CDR2 YFSETQ. The CDR3 has 14 amino acids. Between the trimmed V and J ends, which lost 4 bases and 2 bases, there was a span of 13 bases. CDR3 sequence (DNA): TGCGCCAGCAGCCCAAGTGGAGCCCCCTACGAGCAGTACTTC. Amino acid sequence: CASSPSGAPYEQYF.

This clonotype was counted only a few times. V and J are TRBV12-2 and TRBJ2-7; the DNA was not compared with TRBD2, the D call given in the table. TRBV12-2 is a listed pseudogene. CDR3 size: 16 residues. In DNA form, the CDR3 reads TGTGCAAGTCGCTTAACGAACCTTTGTGGGAGCTACGAGCAGTACTTC. Translation: CASRLTNLCGSYEQYF.

This clonotype has more than one count but fewer than ten. In DNA form, the CDR3 reads TGTGCCAGCAGCCGACTAGCGGGAGTGAGGGGCGGGGAGCTGTTTTTT. This codes for CASSRLAGVRGGELFF. The chain joins TRBV3-1 to TRBJ2-2; TRBD2 agrees at 12 bases. The V gene's germline CDR1 is LGHDT and CDR2 YNNKEL (reference sequence). J gave up 7 bases and V 4 bases, and 7 bases lay outside the gene matches. CDR3 length: 16 amino acids.

V gene TRBV11-2 combines with J gene TRBJ2-1; 11 positions agree with TRBD2. The V and J ends lost 3 bases and 4 bases, in that order; junction bases with no gene match: 5. The CDR3 is 16 residues long. Germline CDR1 SGHAT, CDR2 FQNNGV. The CDR3 DNA sequence: TGTGCCAGCAGCTTCATTATAGCGGGAGGGTACAATGAGCAGTTCTTC. The encoded protein is CASSFIIAGGYNEQFF.